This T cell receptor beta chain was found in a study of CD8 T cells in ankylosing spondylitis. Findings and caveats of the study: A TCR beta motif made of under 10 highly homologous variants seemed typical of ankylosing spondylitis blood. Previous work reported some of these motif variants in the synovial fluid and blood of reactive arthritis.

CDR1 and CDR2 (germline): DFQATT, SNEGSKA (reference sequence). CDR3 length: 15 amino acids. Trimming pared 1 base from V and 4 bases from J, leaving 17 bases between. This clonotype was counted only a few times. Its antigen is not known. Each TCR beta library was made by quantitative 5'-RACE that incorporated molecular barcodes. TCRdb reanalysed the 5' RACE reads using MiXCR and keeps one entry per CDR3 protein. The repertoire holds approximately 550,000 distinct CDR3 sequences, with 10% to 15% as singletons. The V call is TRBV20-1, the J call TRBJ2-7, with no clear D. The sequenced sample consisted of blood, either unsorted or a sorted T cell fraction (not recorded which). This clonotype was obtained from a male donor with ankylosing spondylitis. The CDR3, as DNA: TGCAGTGCTAGAGCTAATAGCCCCATCGGATACGAGCAGTACTTC. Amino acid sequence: CSARANSPIGYEQYF.